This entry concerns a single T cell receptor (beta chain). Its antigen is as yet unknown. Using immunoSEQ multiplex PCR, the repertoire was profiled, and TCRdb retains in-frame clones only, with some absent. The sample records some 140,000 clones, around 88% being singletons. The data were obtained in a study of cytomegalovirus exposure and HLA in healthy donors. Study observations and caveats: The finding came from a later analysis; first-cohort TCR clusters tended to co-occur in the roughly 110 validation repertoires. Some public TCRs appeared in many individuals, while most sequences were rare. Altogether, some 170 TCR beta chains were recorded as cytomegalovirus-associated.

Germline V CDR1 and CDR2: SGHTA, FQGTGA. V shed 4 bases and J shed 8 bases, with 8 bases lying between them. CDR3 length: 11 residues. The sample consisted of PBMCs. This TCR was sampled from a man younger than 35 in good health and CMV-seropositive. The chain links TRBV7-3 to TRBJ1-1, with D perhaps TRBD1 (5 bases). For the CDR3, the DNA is TGTGCCAGCAGCTCTGGGGCGGAAGCTTTCTTT. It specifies CASSSGAEAFF.